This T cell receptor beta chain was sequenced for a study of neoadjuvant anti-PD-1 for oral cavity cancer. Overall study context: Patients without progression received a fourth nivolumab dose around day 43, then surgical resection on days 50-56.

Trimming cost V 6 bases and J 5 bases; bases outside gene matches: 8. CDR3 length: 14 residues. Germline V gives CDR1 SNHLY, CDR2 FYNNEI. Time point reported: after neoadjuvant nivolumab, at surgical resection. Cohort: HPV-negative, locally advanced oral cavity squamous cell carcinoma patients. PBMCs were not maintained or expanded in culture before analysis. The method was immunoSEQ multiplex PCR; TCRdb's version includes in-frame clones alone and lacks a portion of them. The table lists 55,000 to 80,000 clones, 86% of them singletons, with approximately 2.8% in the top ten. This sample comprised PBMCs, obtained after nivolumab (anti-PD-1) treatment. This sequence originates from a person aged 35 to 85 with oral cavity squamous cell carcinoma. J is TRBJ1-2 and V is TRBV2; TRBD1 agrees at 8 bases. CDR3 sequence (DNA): TGTGCCAGCAGAGATTTCAGGGGGCTGTATGGCTACACCTTC. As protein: CASRDFRGLYGYTF.